This T cell receptor (beta chain) was observed in a study of blood T cell repertoires in COVID-19. On the study more broadly: Whether acute or convalescent, the COVID-19 samples came from the United States, Italy and Spain. In each case, the material was cDNA or gDNA derived from T cells, B-cell-depleted T cells, or PBMCs.

V dropped 3 bases and J dropped 0 bases, with 12 bases sitting between them. The CDR3 has 15 amino acids. From germline, CDR1 is KGHSH and CDR2 LQKENI. In the source study's methods: Cell counts per sample came from amplifying reference gene primers. Assay used: immunoSEQ multiplex PCR; TCRdb lists only in-frame clones, some missing. That table gives V, J and clone size, and the DNA gave D and trimming. The data show 73,000 or so clones, 91% seen once. The source is a human donor with active COVID-19. The donor label of this sample is uncertain. V gene TRBV18 combines with J gene TRBJ2-7, with D maybe TRBD1 (6 bases). Sequencing was carried out using peripheral blood. The CDR3 protein is CASSPSQGSSYEQYF. The CDR3 nucleotides are TGTGCCAGCTCACCTTCTCAGGGGAGCTCCTACGAGCAGTACTTC.